Listed below are T cell receptor beta chains from one sample, sequenced in a study of T cells in Graves' hyperthyroidism and ophthalmopathy. MiXCR was run by TCRdb on the multiplex PCR reads, yielding one entry per CDR3 protein. The sample holds around 250,000 distinct CDR3 sequences; roughly 15% are singletons and the top ten take 13%. The sequenced material came from blood. These receptors all come from a woman aged 40 to 49 with Graves' hyperthyroidism that later progressed to Graves' ophthalmopathy. CDR3s include the opening cysteine and the closing phenylalanine or tryptophan. Fields, in order: clone size, D gene, J gene, V gene, CDR3 protein, CDR3 DNA. The D gene is left open where the match is weak. Clone size appears in some rows only: once, few, many, or a class for an expanded clone.

NA,NA,TRBJ1-5,TRBV7-9,CASSLAGREGYSNQPQHF,TGTGCCAGCAGCTTAGCGGGCAGGGAAGGGTATAGCAATCAGCCCCAGCATTTT
many,NA,TRBJ1-2,TRBV27,CASSDDRFHGYTF,TGTGCCAGCAGTGACGACAGGTTTCATGGCTACACCTTC
NA,TRBD1,TRBJ2-5,TRBV7-9,CASSALQGSSQETQYF,TGTGCCAGCAGCGCATTACAGGGGTCATCGCAAGAGACCCAGTACTTC
many,NA,TRBJ2-7,TRBV10-2,CASSTPTDTVTDWVGEQYF,TGCGCCAGCTCCACACCGACGGACACGGTAACAGACTGGGTTGGCGAGCAGTACTTC
few,NA,TRBJ1-5,TRBV28,CASSLGTPNQPQHF,TGTGCCAGCAGTCTGGGGACACCTAATCAGCCCCAGCATTTT
many,NA,TRBJ1-3,TRBV7-9,CASSLGAAGNTIYF,TGTGCCAGCAGCTTAGGGGCCGCTGGAAACACCATATATTTT
many,TRBD1,TRBJ1-6,TRBV28,CASSPLGQGSSPLHF,TGTGCCAGCAGTCCCCTTGGACAGGGAAGTTCACCCCTCCACTTT
many,TRBD1,TRBJ1-6,TRBV5-1,CASSLGTGYSPLHF,TGCGCCAGCAGTCTCGGGACAGGATATTCACCCCTCCACTTT
many,TRBD2,TRBJ2-1,TRBV19,CASSIGLREGPYNEQFF,TGTGCCAGTAGTATAGGGTTACGGGAGGGCCCCTACAATGAGCAGTTCTTC
many,TRBD1,TRBJ1-2,TRBV20-1,CSAKFTGTGRYTF,TGCAGTGCTAAATTCACCGGGACAGGACGCTACACCTTC
many,NA,TRBJ2-2,TRBV7-9,CASSTRDKARRELFF,TGTGCCAGCAGCACGAGAGACAAGGCGAGGAGGGAGCTGTTTTTT
many,NA,TRBJ2-3,TRBV5-1,CASSLQTGTQYF,TGCGCCAGCAGCCTCCAAACAGGTACGCAGTATTTT
NA,TRBD2,TRBJ2-1,TRBV30,CAWASGYNEQFF,TGTGCCTGGGCTAGCGGGTACAATGAGCAGTTCTTC
NA,NA,TRBJ1-1,TRBV28,CASSLLGGRELVAEAFF,TGTGCCAGCAGTTTATTGGGGGGGCGTGAATTGGTTGCTGAAGCTTTCTTT